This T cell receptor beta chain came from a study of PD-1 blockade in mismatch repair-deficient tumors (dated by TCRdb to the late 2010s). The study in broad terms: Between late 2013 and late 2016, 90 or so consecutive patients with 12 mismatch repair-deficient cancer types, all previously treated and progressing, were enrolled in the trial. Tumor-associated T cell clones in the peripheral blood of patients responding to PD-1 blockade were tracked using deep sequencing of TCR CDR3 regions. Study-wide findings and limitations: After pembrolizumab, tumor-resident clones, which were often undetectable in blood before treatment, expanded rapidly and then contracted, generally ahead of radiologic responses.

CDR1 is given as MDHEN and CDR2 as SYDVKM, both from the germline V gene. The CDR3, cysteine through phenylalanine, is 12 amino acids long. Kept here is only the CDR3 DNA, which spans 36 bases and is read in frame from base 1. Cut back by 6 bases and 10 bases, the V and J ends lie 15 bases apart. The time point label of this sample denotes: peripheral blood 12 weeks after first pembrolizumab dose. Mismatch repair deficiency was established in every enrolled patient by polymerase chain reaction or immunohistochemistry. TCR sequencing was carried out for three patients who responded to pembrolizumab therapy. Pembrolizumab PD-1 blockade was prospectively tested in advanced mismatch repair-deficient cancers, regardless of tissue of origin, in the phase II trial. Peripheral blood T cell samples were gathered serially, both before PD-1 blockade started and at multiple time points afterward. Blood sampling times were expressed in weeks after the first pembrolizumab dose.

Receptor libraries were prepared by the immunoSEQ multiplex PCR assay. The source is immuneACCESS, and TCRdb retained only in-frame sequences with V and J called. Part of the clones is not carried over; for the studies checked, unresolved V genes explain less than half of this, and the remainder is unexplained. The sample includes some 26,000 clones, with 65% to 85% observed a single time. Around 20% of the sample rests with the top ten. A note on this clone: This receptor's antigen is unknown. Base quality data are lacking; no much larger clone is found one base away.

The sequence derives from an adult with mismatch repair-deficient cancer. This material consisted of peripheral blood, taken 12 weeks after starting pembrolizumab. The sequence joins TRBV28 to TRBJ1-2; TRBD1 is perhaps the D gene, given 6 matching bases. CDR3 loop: CASSIPGQHYTF. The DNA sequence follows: TGTGCCAGCAGCATACCGGGACAACACTACACCTTC.